This TCR beta chain was identified during a study of T-cell reconstitution after alpha-beta-depleted transplantation in children. Construction of the TCRbeta library involved unique molecular identifiers. MiXCR, run by TCRdb on the PCR reads, gives a single entry per CDR3 protein. The profile shows 550,000 to 800,000 distinct CDR3 sequences, about an eighth of them singletons. Only one count was recorded for this clonotype. The germline V gene has CDR1 LGHNA and CDR2 YNFKEQ. This CDR3 contains 16 residues. The ends were cut back, 0 bases at V and 4 bases at J, with 15 bases in the middle. The sample consisted of PBMCs, taken before TCRalphabeta/CD19-depleted stem cell transplant. The TCR originated in a girl aged 2 to 9 with congenital amegakaryocytic thrombocytopenia, due to receive a stem cell transplant. The V gene is TRBV4-2, the J gene TRBJ2-5, with D unclear. The CDR3 reads CASSQDLMGRTETQYF. CDR3 sequence (DNA): TGTGCCAGCAGCCAAGATCTTATGGGCAGGACAGAGACCCAGTACTTC.